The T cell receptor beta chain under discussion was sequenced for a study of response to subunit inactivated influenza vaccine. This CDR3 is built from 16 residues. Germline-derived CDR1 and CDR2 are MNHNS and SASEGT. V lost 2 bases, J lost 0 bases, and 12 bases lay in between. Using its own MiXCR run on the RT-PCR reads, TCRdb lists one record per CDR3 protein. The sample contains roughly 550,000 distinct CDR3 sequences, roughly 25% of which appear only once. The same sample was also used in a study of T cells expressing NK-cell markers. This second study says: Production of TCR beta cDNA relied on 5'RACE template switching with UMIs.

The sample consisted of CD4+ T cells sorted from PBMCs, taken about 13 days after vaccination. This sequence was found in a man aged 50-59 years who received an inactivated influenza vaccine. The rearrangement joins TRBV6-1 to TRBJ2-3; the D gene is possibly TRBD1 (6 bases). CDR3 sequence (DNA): TGTGCCAGCAGTGAAAGGGAACAGGGAAGCACAGATACGCAGTATTTT. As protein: CASSEREQGSTDTQYF.